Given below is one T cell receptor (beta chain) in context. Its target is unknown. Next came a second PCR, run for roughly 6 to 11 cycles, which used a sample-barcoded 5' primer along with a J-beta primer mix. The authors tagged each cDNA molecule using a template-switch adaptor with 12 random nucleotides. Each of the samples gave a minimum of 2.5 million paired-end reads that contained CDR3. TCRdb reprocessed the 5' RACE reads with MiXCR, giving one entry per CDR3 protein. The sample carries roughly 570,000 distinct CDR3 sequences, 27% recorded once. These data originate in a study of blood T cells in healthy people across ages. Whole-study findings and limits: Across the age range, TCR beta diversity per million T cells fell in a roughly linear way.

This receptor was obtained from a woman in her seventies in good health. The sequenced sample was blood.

The CDR3 is CASSLSRTGSFEYF. CDR3 DNA sequence: TGTGCCAGCAGTTTATCTCGGACAGGGAGTTTTGAGTACTTC. The chain couples TRBV27 to TRBJ2-7; 8 bases match TRBD1. Trimming took 0 bases from V and 11 from J; bases not matched to a gene: 9. The V gene's germline CDR1 is MNHEY and CDR2 SMNVEV (reference sequence). The CDR3 contains 14 residues.